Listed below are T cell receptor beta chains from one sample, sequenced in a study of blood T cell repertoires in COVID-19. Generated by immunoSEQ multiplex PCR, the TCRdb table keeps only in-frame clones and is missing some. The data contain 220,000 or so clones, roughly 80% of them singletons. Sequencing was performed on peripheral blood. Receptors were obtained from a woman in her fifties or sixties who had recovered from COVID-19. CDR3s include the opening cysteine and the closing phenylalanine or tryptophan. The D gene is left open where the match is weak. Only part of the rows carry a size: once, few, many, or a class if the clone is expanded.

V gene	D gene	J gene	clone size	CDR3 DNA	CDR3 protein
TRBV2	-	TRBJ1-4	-	TGTGCCAGCAGTGACGGGGAGGGGGATAATGAAAAACTGTTTTTT	CASSDGEGDNEKLFF
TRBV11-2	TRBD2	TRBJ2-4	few	TGTGCCAGCAGCTTATACCAGGGCCGGGGGGGCATTCAGTACTTC	CASSLYQGRGGIQYF
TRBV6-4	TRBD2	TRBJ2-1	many	TGTGCCAGCAGTGCGACTAGCGGGGCTTACAATGAGCAGTTCTTC	CASSATSGAYNEQFF
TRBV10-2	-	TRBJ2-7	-	TGCGCCAGCAGTGATATGGACGGACTCTCCTACGAGCAGTACTTC	CASSDMDGLSYEQYF
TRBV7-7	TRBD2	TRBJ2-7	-	TGTGCTAGCAGCTTATATCGGGGGGAGGCCTACGAGCAGTACTTC	CASSLYRGEAYEQYF
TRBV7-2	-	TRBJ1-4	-	TGTGCCAGCAGCTTAGTGGCTCTTCGGGTCGAGGCTAATGAAAAACTGTTTTTT	CASSLVALRVEANEKLFF
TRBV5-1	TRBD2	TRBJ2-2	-	TGCGCCAGCAGCTTTAGCGGGGGGGCCGGGGAGCTGTTTTTT	CASSFSGGAGELFF
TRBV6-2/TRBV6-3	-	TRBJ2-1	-	TGTGCCAGCAGTACGGGGGGCCTGGATTACAATGAGCAGTTCTTC	CASSTGGLDYNEQFF
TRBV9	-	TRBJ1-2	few	TGTGCCAGCAGCGTCTCGTCAGGGTTTAGTGGCTACACCTTC	CASSVSSGFSGYTF
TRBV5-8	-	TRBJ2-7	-	TGTGCCAGCAGTTACGGGACACCCACCTACGAGCAGTACTTC	CASSYGTPTYEQYF
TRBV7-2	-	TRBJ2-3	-	TGTGCCAGCAGCTCGAGGGGGAGAGATACGCAGTATTTT	CASSSRGRDTQYF
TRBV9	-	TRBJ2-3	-	TGTGCCAGCAGCGGGGGGGGGCCCCTAAGCACAGATACGCAGTATTTT	CASSGGGPLSTDTQYF
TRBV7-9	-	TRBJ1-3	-	TGTGCCAGCAGCTTAGCCGACACCATATATTTT	CASSLADTIYF
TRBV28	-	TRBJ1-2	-	TGTGCCAGCAGTGGGACAAGCGTCGACTATGGCTACACCTTC	CASSGTSVDYGYTF
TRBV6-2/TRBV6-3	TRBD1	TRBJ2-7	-	TGTGCCAGCAGCTATACCGGAGACAGGGGGAGCTCCTACGAGCAGTACTTC	CASSYTGDRGSSYEQYF
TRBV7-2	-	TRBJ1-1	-	TGTGCCAGCAGTTCCCGGCGGGCGAACACTGAAGCTTTCTTT	CASSSRRANTEAFF
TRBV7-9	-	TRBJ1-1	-	TGTGCCAGCACCTGGGGGGGCACTGAAGCTTTCTTT	CASTWGGTEAFF
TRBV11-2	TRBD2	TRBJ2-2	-	TGTGCCAGCAGCGGACTAGCGGGGGGGTTCGGGGAGCTGTTTTTT	CASSGLAGGFGELFF
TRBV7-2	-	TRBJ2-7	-	TGTGCCAGCAGCCGTGTACCGGAGAGCTCCTACGAGCAGTACTTC	CASSRVPESSYEQYF
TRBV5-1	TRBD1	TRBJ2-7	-	TGCGCCAGCAGCTCGCAGGGGGACAACGAGCAGTACTTC	CASSSQGDNEQYF
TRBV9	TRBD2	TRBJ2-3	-	TGTGCCAGCAGCGTTCTTTCGGGGGGGCCAGATACGCAGTATTTT	CASSVLSGGPDTQYF
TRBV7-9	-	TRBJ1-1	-	TGTGCCAGCAGCTTAGTTCGGGAGGAGTATACTGAAGCTTTCTTT	CASSLVREEYTEAFF
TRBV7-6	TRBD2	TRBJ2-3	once	TGTGCCAGCAGCTTCGGACTAGCGGGGGGCGCAGATACGCAGTATTTT	CASSFGLAGGADTQYF
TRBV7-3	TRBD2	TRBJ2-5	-	TGTGCCAGCAGCCTAGGACGGCTAGCGGGGGCGAAAGGAGAGACCCAGTACTTC	CASSLGRLAGAKGETQYF
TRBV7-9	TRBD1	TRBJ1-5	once	TGTGCCAGCAGCTTAGGGGACAGAAATCAGCCCCAGCATTTT	CASSLGDRNQPQHF
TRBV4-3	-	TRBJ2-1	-	TGCGCCAGCAGCCGGCAGTTATACAATGAGCAGTTCTTC	CASSRQLYNEQFF
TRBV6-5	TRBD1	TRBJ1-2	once	TGTGCCAGCAGCGAGGGGACAGGGGATTTATATGGCTACACCTTC	CASSEGTGDLYGYTF
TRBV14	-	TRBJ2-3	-	TGTGCCAGCAGCGACAGATATAGCACAGATACGCAGTATTTT	CASSDRYSTDTQYF
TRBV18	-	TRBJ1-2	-	TGTGCCAGCTCATCCACCCCCGGCAGGGTCAACTATGGCTACACCTTC	CASSSTPGRVNYGYTF
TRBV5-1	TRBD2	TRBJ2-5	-	TGCGCCAGCAGCCCTGGGACTAGCGGGGGACTCCAAGAGACCCAGTACTTC	CASSPGTSGGLQETQYF
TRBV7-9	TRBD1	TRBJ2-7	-	TGTGCCAGCAGCTTAGTGGGGACAGGGGGCAGCGAGCAGTACTTC	CASSLVGTGGSEQYF
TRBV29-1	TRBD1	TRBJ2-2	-	TGCAGCGTCTCAACAGGGGTGGCGACCGGGGAGCTGTTTTTT	CSVSTGVATGELFF
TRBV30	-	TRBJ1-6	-	TGTGCCTGGAGTGGCGACAGGTCCGGCTCACCCCTCCACTTT	CAWSGDRSGSPLHF
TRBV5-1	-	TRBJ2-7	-	TGCGCCAGCAGCTTGGCCGGGTTGGGGACATATACCTACGAGCAGTACTTC	CASSLAGLGTYTYEQYF
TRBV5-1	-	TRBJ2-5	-	TGCGCCAGCAGCTCCCTCGAAGAGACCCAGTACTTC	CASSSLEETQYF
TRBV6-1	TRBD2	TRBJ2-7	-	TGTGCCAGCAGCAACAGGGGACTAGCGGGGCACGAGCAGTACTTC	CASSNRGLAGHEQYF
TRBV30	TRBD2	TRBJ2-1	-	TGTGCCTGGAGCGGGCGGGGGGGCCCGTATGAGCAGTTCTTC	CAWSGRGGPYEQFF
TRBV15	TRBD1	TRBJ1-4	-	TGTGCCACCAGCAGAGAAGGCGGCGCAGGGGGCTATGAAAAACTGTTTTTT	CATSREGGAGGYEKLFF
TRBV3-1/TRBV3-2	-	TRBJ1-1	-	TGTGCCAGCAGCCCTTTTCGCAGGGGCCTTACGAACACTGAAGCTTTCTTT	CASSPFRRGLTNTEAFF
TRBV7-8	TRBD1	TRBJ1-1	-	TGTGCCAGCAGCTTGACAGGGCCGGGCACTGAAGCTTTCTTT	CASSLTGPGTEAFF
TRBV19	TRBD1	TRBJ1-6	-	TGTGCCAGTAGCCCCGGGACAGCTAGCTCCTATAATTCACCCCTCCACTTT	CASSPGTASSYNSPLHF
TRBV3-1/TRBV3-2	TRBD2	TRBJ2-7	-	TGTGCCAGCAGCTGGGGGGAGGGAGTCCACGAGCAGTACTTC	CASSWGEGVHEQYF
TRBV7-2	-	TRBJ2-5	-	TGTGCCAGCAGCTTAGGACAGGCGGAGACCCAGTACTTC	CASSLGQAETQYF
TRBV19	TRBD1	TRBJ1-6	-	TGTGCCAGTAGTATGACAGGGGTAGGTTCACCCCTCCACTTT	CASSMTGVGSPLHF
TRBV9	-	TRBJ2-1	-	TGTGCCAGCAGCCGGGACGGGGACAAATACAATGAGCAGTTCTTC	CASSRDGDKYNEQFF
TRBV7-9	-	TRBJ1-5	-	TGTGCCAGCAGCCCCCCCGGGAGGGGCAATCAGCCCCAGCATTTT	CASSPPGRGNQPQHF
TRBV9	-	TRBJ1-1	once	TGTGCCAGCAGCGCCACAGGGTACTCCACTGAAGCTTTCTTT	CASSATGYSTEAFF
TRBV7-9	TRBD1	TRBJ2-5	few	TGTGCCAGCAGACATCCGGACAGGGATGAGACCCAGTACTTC	CASRHPDRDETQYF